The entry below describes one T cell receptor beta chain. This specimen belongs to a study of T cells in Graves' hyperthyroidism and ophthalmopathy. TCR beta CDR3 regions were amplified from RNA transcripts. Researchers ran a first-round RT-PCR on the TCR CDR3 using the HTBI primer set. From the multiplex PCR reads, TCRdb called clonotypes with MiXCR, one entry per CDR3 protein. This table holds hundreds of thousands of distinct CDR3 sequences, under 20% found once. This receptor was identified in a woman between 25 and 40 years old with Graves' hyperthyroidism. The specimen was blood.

CDR3 nucleotides: TGTGCCAGCAGTTACCGGGACCAATACAATGAGCAGTTCTTC. As protein: CASSYRDQYNEQFF. The chain links TRBV6-6 to TRBJ2-1; perhaps D is TRBD1 or TRBD2 (5 bases each). V was pared by 2 bases and J by 4 bases, with 9 bases between. The CDR3 runs to 14 residues. The germline CDR1 and CDR2 sequences are MNHNY and SVGAGI (reference sequence).